This TCR beta chain was documented in a study of radiotherapy plus CTLA-4 blockade in lung cancer. Germline V gene data show CDR1 as MNHEY and CDR2 as SVGAGI. V lost 4 bases and J 0 bases, leaving 10 bases between the germline ends. The CDR3 consists of 14 residues. Assay used: immunoSEQ multiplex PCR; TCRdb lists only in-frame clones, some missing. The table has 90,000 or so clones, around 85% seen once. This specimen was peripheral blood, taken from a patient treated with radiotherapy plus ipilimumab. The chain is built from TRBV6-5 and TRBJ2-7; the D gene is possibly TRBD1 (6 bases). The sequence was obtained from a human donor with non-small cell lung cancer who had a partial response to radiotherapy plus ipilimumab. In DNA, the CDR3 is TGTGCCAGCAGTTTCGCGGACAGCTCCTACGAGCAGTACTTC. Protein product: CASSFADSSYEQYF.